Detailed here is one T cell receptor beta chain. Its specificity is not known. The sample, around 10 milliliters of peripheral blood, was drawn from each donor. The total RNA that was extracted per sample amounted to at least 5 micrograms. The sample originates from a study of blood T cells in healthy people across ages. Overall study results and limits: A greater number of naive CD4+ cells and higher diversity distinguished long-lived donors from aged donors. Bulk PBMC profiling left naive and antigen-experienced comparisons inconclusive.

The second PCR ran 7 to 11 cycles with a sample-barcoded 5' primer and J-beta primers. TCRdb re-called the 5' RACE reads through MiXCR, storing one row per CDR3 protein. This table holds some 710,000 distinct CDR3 sequences, 46% found once. The V and J ends lost 3 bases and 4 bases, in that order; junction bases with no gene match: 11. The CDR3 contains 17 residues. CDR1 and CDR2 from the germline V gene are SGHRS and YFSETQ. The receptor comes from a man older than 75 in good health. Sequencing input: blood. The chain links TRBV5-1 to TRBJ2-3, with 10 bases lining up with TRBD2. The CDR3 reads CASSSGGLAGVSDTQYF. In nucleotides, the CDR3 is TGCGCCAGCAGCTCGGGTGGGCTAGCGGGAGTTTCAGATACGCAGTATTTT.